Below are 24 T cell receptor beta chains sequenced from a single sample in a study of blood T cell repertoires in COVID-19. Method: immunoSEQ multiplex PCR; TCRdb's copy keeps in-frame clones and lacks some. The sample has 250,000 to 300,000 clones; more than 85% are singletons. The source material was peripheral blood. Receptors were obtained from a man between 18 and 35 years old with active or convalescent COVID-19.

The chain is built from TRBV24-1 and TRBJ2-4, with 7 bases lining up with TRBD1. The V gene's germline CDR1 is KGHDR and CDR2 SFDVKD. V dropped 9 bases and J dropped 0; count of bases not matched to a gene: 4. CDR3 size: 14 residues. The CDR3 DNA sequence: TGTGCCACCGGGGACAGCCTAGCCAAAAACATTCAGTACTTC. Encoded protein: CATGDSLAKNIQYF.

The J gene is TRBJ2-7, the V gene TRBV12-3 or TRBV12-4; a possible D gene is TRBD1 (6 bases). V was pared by 6 bases and J by 7 bases, with 16 bases between. There are 13 residues in the CDR3. The DNA for the CDR3 is TGTGCCAGCAGAGAACAGGGTTTCGGGGAGCAGTACTTC. Protein product: CASREQGFGEQYF.

The chain links TRBV13 to TRBJ2-1; D might be TRBD2 (6 bases). The CDR3 runs 14 residues. V lost 5 bases, J lost 4 bases, and 12 bases lay in between. Germline assignment: CDR1 PRHDT and CDR2 FYEKMQ (reference sequence). CDR3 region: CASSRLDYYNEQFF. CDR3 nucleotides: TGTGCCAGCAGCCGACTAGATTATTACAATGAGCAGTTCTTC.

This chain uses TRBV15 with TRBJ1-5; no clear D gene. The germline V gene has CDR1 LNHNV and CDR2 YYDKDF (reference sequence). The V end lost 8 bases, the J end lost 1 base, and 6 bases lay between the germline ends. CDR3 length: 12 residues. CDR3: CATPGSNQPQHF. CDR3 DNA: TGTGCCACCCCGGGAAGCAATCAGCCCCAGCATTTT.

The chain links TRBV30 to TRBJ2-2; the match to TRBD2 covers 8 bases. This CDR3 spans 16 amino acids. Germline CDR1 reads GTSNPN; CDR2 reads SVGIG (reference sequence). With 4 bases clipped from V and 5 bases from J, the junction kept 12 bases outside the gene matches. CDR3 sequence: CAWKVRLAGTTGELFF. In DNA form, the CDR3 reads TGTGCCTGGAAAGTAAGGCTAGCGGGCACAACCGGGGAGCTGTTTTTT.

Only a few counts were recorded for this clone. The chain has TRBV7-3 and TRBJ2-3; TRBD2 agrees at 7 bases. Trimming took 5 bases from V and 1 from J; bases not matched to a gene: 6. There are 15 residues in the CDR3. Germline V gene data show CDR1 as SGHTA and CDR2 as FQGTGA. CDR3 sequence: CASSPGGTRTDTQYF. CDR3 sequence (DNA): TGTGCCAGCAGCCCGGGGGGAACTCGCACAGATACGCAGTATTTT.

The rearrangement uses TRBV3-1 (or the pseudogene TRBV3-2) and TRBJ1-4; D is uncertain. Germline V CDR1 and CDR2: LGHDT, YNNKEL (reference sequence). Trimming removed 2 bases at V and 5 bases at J, with 9 bases between. The CDR3 runs to 14 residues. The CDR3 loop is CASSQRQVNEKLFF. Here the CDR3 DNA reads TGTGCCAGCAGCCAACGTCAGGTCAATGAAAAACTGTTTTTT.

This rearrangement joins TRBV5-6 to TRBJ2-1, with 9 bases lining up with TRBD2. V lost 4 bases to trimming and J lost 9 bases; unmatched junction nucleotides: 11. Germline V CDR1 and CDR2: SGHDT, YYEEEE. This CDR3 region has 15 residues. CDR3 in DNA: TGTGCCAGCAGCCGACTCTCTAGCGGGAACGGTGAGCAGTTCTTC. It yields the protein CASSRLSSGNGEQFF.

The chain employs TRBV6-5 and TRBJ1-2, with D unclear. This CDR3 region has 13 residues. Germline values: CDR1 MNHEY, CDR2 SVGAGI. The V and J ends lost 5 bases and 4 bases respectively, with 11 bases between them. The CDR3 is CASSIDTSYGYTF. The DNA of the CDR3 is TGTGCCAGCAGTATTGACACGTCCTATGGCTACACCTTC.

The J gene is TRBJ2-3, the V gene TRBV11-1, with 11 bases fitting TRBD2. This CDR3 has 15 amino acids. Trimming at V came to 1 base and at J to 7 bases, leaving 4 bases not matched to a gene. CDR1 and CDR2 from the germline V gene are SGHAT and FQDESV (reference sequence). The CDR3, as DNA: TGTGCCAGCAGCTTAGGACTAGCGGGACCCAATACGCAGTATTTT. Translated: CASSLGLAGPNTQYF.

The V gene is TRBV4-2, the J gene TRBJ2-2; TRBD2 agrees at 13 bases. In germline, CDR1 is LGHNA, CDR2 YNFKEQ. With 9 bases clipped from V and 5 bases from J, the junction kept 6 bases outside the gene matches. This CDR3 has 15 amino acids. The DNA of the CDR3 is TGTGCCAGTGGACCGGGACTAGCGGGAACCGGGGAGCTGTTTTTT. This encodes CASGPGLAGTGELFF.

The chain couples TRBV7-9 to TRBJ2-2, with 7 positions matching TRBD2. CDR1 and CDR2 (germline): SEHNR, FQNEAQ (reference sequence). This CDR3 has 16 residues. The ends lost 8 bases at V and 5 bases at J; junction bases unmatched: 14. CDR3 DNA: TGTGCCAGCGCGATAGGGTCTAGCGGATTTACCGGGGAGCTGTTTTTT. This encodes CASAIGSSGFTGELFF.

This chain links TRBV5-1 with TRBJ2-7; D ambiguous. With 4 bases removed from V and 4 bases from J, the gap between germline ends came to 12 bases. This CDR3 contains 13 residues. Germline CDR1 reads SGHRS; CDR2 reads YFSETQ. CDR3 amino acids: CASSQNLEYEQYF. In DNA form, the CDR3 reads TGCGCCAGCAGCCAGAACCTTGAATACGAGCAGTACTTC. The full variable domain, rest sourced from reference TRBV5-1 and TRBJ2-7, is KAGVTQTPRYLIKTRGQQVTLSCSPISGHRSVSWYQQTPGQGLQFLFEYFSETQRNKGNFPGRFSGRQFSNSRSEMNVSTLELGDSALYLCASSQNLEYEQYFGPGTRLTVT.

Only a few counts were recorded for this clone. The chain uses TRBV5-1 and TRBJ2-1; 8 bases match TRBD2. V lost 2 bases and J lost 1; bases outside the gene matches: 11. The CDR3 is made up of 18 amino acids. Per the germline V gene, CDR1 is SGHRS and CDR2 is YFSETQ. The CDR3 loop is CASSFDRTGGISYNEQFF. The DNA for the CDR3 is TGCGCCAGCAGCTTCGATCGGACGGGAGGGATATCCTACAATGAGCAGTTCTTC.

This clone was seen a single time. This chain uses TRBV27 with TRBJ2-7; D may be TRBD2 (5 bases). The germline CDR1 and CDR2 sequences are MNHEY and SMNVEV (reference sequence). The CDR3 is 14 residues long. Trimming removed 5 bases at V and 9 bases at J, with 20 bases between. The CDR3 DNA reads as TGTGCCAGCAGTACCCCTTATGACGCCGAGGGGCAGTACTTC. Its protein product is CASSTPYDAEGQYF.

The J gene is TRBJ2-6, the V gene TRBV28; D not certain. The length of the CDR3 is 16 residues. V was shortened by 3 bases and J by 4 bases, with 13 bases between the two germline ends. Looked up from germline, CDR1 is MDHEN and CDR2 is SYDVKM. This CDR3 reads CASSLAANPGANVLTF. In DNA form, the CDR3 reads TGTGCCAGCAGTTTGGCGGCAAATCCCGGGGCCAACGTCCTGACTTTC.

V is TRBV18 and J is TRBJ1-5; D not resolved. This CDR3 is 14 amino acids long. Germline values: CDR1 KGHSH, CDR2 LQKENI. V lost 4 bases and J lost 0, with 7 bases in between. The CDR3 bases are TGTGCCAGCTCACGAGAGCTTAGCAATCAGCCCCAGCATTTT. It translates to CASSRELSNQPQHF.

V is TRBV28 and J is TRBJ1-3, with a possible D match to TRBD1 (6 bases). CDR1 is MDHEN, CDR2 SYDVKM, per germline. CDR3 length equals 15 residues. The germline V and J ends were trimmed by 2 bases and 8 bases, with 16 bases remaining between them. The CDR3 region has the DNA TGTGCCAGCAGTTTACGGGACACCGGGTGGGACACCATATATTTT. Its translation: CASSLRDTGWDTIYF.

V and J are TRBV2 and TRBJ2-1; TRBD1 is a possible D gene (6 bases). CDR1 is SNHLY, CDR2 FYNNEI, per germline. The germline V and J ends were trimmed by 6 bases and 2 bases, with 14 bases remaining between them. The CDR3 has 15 residues. The CDR3 is CASSPLAGAYNEQFF. The CDR3 nucleotides are TGTGCCAGCAGCCCCCTAGCAGGGGCCTACAATGAGCAGTTCTTC.

The rearrangement links TRBV15 to TRBJ1-1; D not resolved. V lost 1 base and J 11 bases, leaving 14 bases between the germline ends. The CDR3 runs to 13 residues. Germline CDR1 is LNHNV and CDR2 is YYDKDF (reference sequence). The CDR3 nucleotides read TGTGCCACCAGCAGAGTCCCCCCTGAGCTGGCTTTCTTT. It translates to CATSRVPPELAFF.

The V call is TRBV24-1, the J call TRBJ2-1; the match to TRBD2 covers 13 bases. V shed 4 bases and J 5 bases; nucleotides not matched to a gene: 4. This CDR3 contains 16 residues. Germline assignment: CDR1 KGHDR and CDR2 SFDVKD. CDR3 protein: CATSDTGLAGNNEQFF. CDR3 bases: TGTGCCACCAGTGACACGGGACTAGCGGGAAACAATGAGCAGTTCTTC.

V usage is TRBV7-2 and J usage is TRBJ1-4; possible D gene TRBD1, 6 bases. V was cut by 5 bases and J by 6 bases, with 10 bases left in between. The CDR3 extends over 13 amino acids. CDR1 and CDR2 (germline): SGHTA, FQGNSA. The CDR3 DNA reads as TGTGCCAGCAGCGGAGGGGGGGATGAAAAACTGTTTTTT. Its protein product is CASSGGGDEKLFF.

This clone was picked up a small number of times. The chain joins TRBV30 to TRBJ1-1; 7 positions agree with TRBD1. This CDR3 has 13 residues. V was pared by 4 bases and J by 10 bases, with 12 bases of the junction left unmatched. CDR1 and CDR2 (germline): GTSNPN, SVGIG (reference sequence). CDR3 protein: CAWIWDSGQGAFF. The CDR3 bases are TGTGCCTGGATCTGGGACAGTGGGCAGGGAGCTTTCTTT.

The V call is TRBV27, the J call TRBJ2-1; D might be TRBD1 (6 bases). Trimming took 7 bases from V and 4 from J, leaving 14 bases between them. The germline V gene encodes CDR1 MNHEY and CDR2 SMNVEV (reference sequence). The CDR3 contains 14 residues. In DNA, the CDR3 is TGTGCCAGCACTACCGGGACACCATACAATGAGCAGTTCTTC. Its protein product is CASTTGTPYNEQFF.